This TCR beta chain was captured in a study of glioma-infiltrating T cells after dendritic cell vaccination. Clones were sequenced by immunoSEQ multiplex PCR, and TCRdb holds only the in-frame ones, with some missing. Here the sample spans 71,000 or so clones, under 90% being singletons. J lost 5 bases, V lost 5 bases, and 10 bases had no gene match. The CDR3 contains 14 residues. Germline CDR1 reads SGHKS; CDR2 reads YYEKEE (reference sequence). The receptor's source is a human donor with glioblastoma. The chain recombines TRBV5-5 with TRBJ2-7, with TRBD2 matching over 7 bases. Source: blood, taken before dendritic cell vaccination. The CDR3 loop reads CASRSGVLVNEQYF. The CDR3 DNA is TGTGCCAGCAGAAGCGGGGTCCTAGTCAACGAGCAGTACTTC.